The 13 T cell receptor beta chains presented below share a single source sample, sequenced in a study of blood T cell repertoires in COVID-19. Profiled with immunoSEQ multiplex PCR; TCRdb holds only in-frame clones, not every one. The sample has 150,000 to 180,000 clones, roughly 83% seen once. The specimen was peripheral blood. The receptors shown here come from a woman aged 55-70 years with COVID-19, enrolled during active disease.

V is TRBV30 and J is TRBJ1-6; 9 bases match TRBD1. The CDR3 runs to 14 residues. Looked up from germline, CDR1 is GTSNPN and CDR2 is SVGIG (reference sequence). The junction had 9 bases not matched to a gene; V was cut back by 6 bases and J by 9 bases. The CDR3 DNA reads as TGTGCCTGCCAAGGACAGGGGATGGGTTCACCCCTCCACTTT. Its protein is CACQGQGMGSPLHF. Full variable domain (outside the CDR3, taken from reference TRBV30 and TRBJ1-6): SQTIHQWPATLVQPVGSPLSLECTVEGTSNPNLYWYRQAAGRGLQLLFYSVGIGQISSEVPQNLSASRPQDRQFILSSKKLLLSDSGFYLCACQGQGMGSPLHFGNGTRLTVT.

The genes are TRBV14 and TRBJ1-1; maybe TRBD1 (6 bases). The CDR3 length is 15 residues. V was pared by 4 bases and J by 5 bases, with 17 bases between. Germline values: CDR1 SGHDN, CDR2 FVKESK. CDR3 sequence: CASSPLQGWGTEAFF. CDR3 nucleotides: TGTGCCAGCAGCCCTTTACAGGGATGGGGAACTGAAGCTTTCTTT.

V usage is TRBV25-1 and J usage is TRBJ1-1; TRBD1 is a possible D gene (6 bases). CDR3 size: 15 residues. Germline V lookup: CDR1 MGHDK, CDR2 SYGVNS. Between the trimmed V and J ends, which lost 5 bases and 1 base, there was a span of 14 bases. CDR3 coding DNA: TGTGCCAGCAGTTTGAGGGGGGGAGGGAACACTGAAGCTTTCTTT. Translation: CASSLRGGGNTEAFF.

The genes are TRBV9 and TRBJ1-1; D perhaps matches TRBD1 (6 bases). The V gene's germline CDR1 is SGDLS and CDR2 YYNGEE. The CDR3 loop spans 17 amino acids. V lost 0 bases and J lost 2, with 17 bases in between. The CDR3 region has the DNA TGTGCCAGCAGCGTAGGGATCTTGACAGGCCGTAACACTGAAGCTTTCTTT. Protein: CASSVGILTGRNTEAFF.

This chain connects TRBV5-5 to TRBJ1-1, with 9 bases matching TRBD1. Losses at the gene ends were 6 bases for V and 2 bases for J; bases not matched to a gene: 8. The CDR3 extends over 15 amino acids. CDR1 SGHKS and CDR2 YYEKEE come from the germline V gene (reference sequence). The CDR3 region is CASIPTGGINTEAFF. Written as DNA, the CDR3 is TGTGCCAGCATCCCCACAGGGGGCATAAACACTGAAGCTTTCTTT. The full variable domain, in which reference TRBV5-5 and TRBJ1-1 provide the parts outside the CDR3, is DAGVTQSPTHLIKTRGQQVTLRCSPISGHKSVSWYQQVLGQGPQFIFQYYEKEERGRGNFPDRFSARQFPNYSSELNVNALLLGDSALYLCASIPTGGINTEAFFGQGTRLTVV.

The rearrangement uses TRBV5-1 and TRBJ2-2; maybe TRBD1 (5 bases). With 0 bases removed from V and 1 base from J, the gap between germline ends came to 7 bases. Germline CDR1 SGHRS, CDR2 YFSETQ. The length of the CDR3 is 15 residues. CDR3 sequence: CASSLGQGNTGELFF. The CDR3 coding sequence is TGCGCCAGCAGCTTGGGGCAGGGGAACACCGGGGAGCTGTTTTTT.

The CDR3 spells CASSLRELVVREQFF. The CDR3 DNA follows: TGTGCCAGCAGTTTGCGGGAACTAGTAGTAAGGGAGCAGTTCTTC. The J gene is TRBJ2-1, the V gene TRBV5-6; TRBD2 might be the D (6 bases). Germline values: CDR1 SGHDT, CDR2 YYEEEE. V was cut by 5 bases and J by 10 bases, with 22 bases left in between. The CDR3 loop spans 15 amino acids.

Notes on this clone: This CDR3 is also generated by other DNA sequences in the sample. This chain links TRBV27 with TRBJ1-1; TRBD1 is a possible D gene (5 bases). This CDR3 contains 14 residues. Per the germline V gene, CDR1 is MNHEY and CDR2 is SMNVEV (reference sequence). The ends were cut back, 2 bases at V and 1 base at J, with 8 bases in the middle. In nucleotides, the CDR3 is TGTGCCAGCAGTTTAATGGGGGGGAACACTGAAGCTTTCTTT. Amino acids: CASSLMGGNTEAFF.

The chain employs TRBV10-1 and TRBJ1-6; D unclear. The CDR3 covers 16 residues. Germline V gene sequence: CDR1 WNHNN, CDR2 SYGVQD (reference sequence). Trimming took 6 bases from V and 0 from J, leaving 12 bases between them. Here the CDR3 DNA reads TGCGCCAGCAGAAGGAGGTGGAGCTCCTATAATTCACCCCTCCACTTT. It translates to CASRRRWSSYNSPLHF.

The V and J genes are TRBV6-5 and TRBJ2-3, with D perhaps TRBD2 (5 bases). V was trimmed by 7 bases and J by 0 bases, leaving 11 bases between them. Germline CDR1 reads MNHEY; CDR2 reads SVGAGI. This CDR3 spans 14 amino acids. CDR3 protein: CASISTGSTDTQYF. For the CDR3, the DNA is TGTGCCAGCATTTCGACGGGAAGCACAGATACGCAGTATTTT.

The CDR3 sequence: CASSYRAGSEAFF. As DNA, the CDR3 is TGTGCCAGCAGCTACCGCGCCGGGTCTGAAGCTTTCTTT. V is TRBV7-6 and J is TRBJ1-1; D is unclear. There are 13 residues in the CDR3. Germline CDR1 is SGHVS and CDR2 is FNYEAQ. Trimming left V 4 bases short and J 6 bases short, with 12 bases between.

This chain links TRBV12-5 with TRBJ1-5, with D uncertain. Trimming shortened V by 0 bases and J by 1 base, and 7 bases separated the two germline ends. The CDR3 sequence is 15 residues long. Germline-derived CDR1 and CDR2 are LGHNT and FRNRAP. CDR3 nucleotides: TGTGCTAGTGGTTTGGTTGGAGGCAGCAATCAGCCCCAGCATTTT. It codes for CASGLVGGSNQPQHF.

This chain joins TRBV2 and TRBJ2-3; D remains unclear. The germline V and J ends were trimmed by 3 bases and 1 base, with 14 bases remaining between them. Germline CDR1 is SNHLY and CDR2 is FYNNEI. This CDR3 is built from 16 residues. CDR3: CASSDWRIVGTDTQYF. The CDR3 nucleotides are TGTGCCAGCAGTGATTGGCGGATTGTCGGCACAGATACGCAGTATTTT.